One TCR beta chain is described in this entry. This entry is derived from a study of blood T cell repertoires in COVID-19. Study-wide context: Samples representing acute and convalescent COVID-19 were sourced from the United States, Italy and Spain. PBMCs, B-cell-depleted T cells, or T cells provided the cDNA or gDNA that made up the material.

CDR3 length: 14 residues. Germline V lookup: CDR1 SGHRS, CDR2 YFSETQ. The germline V and J ends were trimmed by 6 bases and 0 bases, with 9 bases remaining between them. Original methodology: Amplified reference gene primers provided the basis for estimating nucleated cell counts. Sequencing used immunoSEQ multiplex PCR; TCRdb keeps in-frame clones, though not all of them. V and J calls and clone size are as listed in that table; D and trimming were resolved from the DNA. The repertoire holds approximately 130,000 clones, with approximately 80% as singletons. V and J are TRBV5-1 and TRBJ2-2; D is unresolved. The clonotype was recovered from a woman aged 60-75 years with active or convalescent COVID-19. Sample: peripheral blood. The DNA for the CDR3 is TGCGCCAGCAACTCCCCGACGAACACCGGGGAGCTGTTTTTT. Translated: CASNSPTNTGELFF.